This TCR beta chain was sequenced in a study of CD8+ T cells in alopecia areata. The ends lost 6 bases at V and 2 bases at J; junction bases unmatched: 6. The CDR3 loop spans 14 amino acids. The V gene's germline CDR1 is KGHSH and CDR2 LQKENI. Sequencing templates came from extracted RNA that was reverse transcribed into cDNA. Data came from immunoSEQ multiplex PCR; TCRdb stores just in-frame clones and leaves some out. The sample includes about 200,000 clones, roughly two fifths of them seen just once. Specified treatment: oral pan-JAK inhibitor, 5-10 mg twice daily. It was from PBMCs that CD4+ and CD8+ T cells were sorted.

The source was CD4+ T cells sorted from blood, collected between weeks 30 and 35, from a patient treated with tofacitinib. The source of this sequence is a human donor with alopecia areata. This rearrangement joins TRBV18 to TRBJ2-5; TRBD1 agrees at 7 bases. For the CDR3, the DNA is TGTGCCAGCTCTGGGACAGCTAAACAAGAGACCCAGTACTTC. Residues: CASSGTAKQETQYF.